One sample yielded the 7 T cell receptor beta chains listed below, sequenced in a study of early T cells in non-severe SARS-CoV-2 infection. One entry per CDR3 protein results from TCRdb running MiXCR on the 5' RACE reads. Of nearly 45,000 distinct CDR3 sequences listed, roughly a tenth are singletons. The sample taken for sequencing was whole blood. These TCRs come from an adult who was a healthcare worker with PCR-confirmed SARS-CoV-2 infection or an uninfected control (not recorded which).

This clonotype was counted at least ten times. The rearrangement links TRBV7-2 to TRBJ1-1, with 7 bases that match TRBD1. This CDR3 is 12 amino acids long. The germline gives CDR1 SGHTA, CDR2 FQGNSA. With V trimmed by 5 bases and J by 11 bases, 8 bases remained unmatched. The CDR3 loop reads CASSTEGQLAFF. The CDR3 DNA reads TGTGCCAGCAGCACAGAGGGACAGCTTGCTTTCTTT. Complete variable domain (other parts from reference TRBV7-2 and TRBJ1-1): GAGVSQSPSNKVTEKGKDVELRCDPISGHTALYWYRQSLGQGLEFLIYFQGNSAPDKSGLPSDRFSAERTGGSVSTLTIQRTQQEDSAVYLCASSTEGQLAFFGQGTRLTVV.

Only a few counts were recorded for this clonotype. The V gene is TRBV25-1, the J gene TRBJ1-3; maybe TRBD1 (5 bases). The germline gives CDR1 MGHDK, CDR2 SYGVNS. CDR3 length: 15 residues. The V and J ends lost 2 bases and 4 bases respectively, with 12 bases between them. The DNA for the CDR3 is TGTGCCAGCAGTGAAAACGAGGGACGAGGAAACACCATATATTTT. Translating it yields CASSENEGRGNTIYF. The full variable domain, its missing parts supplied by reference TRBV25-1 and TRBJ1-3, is EADIYQTPRYLVIGTGKKITLECSQTMGHDKMYWYQQDPGMELHLIHYSYGVNSTEKGDLSSESTVSRIRTEHFPLTLESARPSHTSQYLCASSENEGRGNTIYFGEGSWLTVV.

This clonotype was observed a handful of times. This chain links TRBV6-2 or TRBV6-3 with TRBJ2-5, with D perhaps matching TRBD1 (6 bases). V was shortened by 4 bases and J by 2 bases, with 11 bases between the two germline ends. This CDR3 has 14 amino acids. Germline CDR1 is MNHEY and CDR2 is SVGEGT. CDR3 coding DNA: TGTGCCAGCAGTTTCGGGACACCTCAAGAGACCCAGTACTTC. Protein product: CASSFGTPQETQYF.

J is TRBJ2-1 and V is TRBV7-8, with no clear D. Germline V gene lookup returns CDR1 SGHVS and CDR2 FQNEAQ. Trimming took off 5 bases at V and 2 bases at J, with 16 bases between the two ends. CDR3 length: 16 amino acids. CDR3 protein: CASSRRPLDPYNEQFF. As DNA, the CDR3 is TGTGCCAGCAGCCGAAGGCCCCTAGACCCCTACAATGAGCAGTTCTTC.

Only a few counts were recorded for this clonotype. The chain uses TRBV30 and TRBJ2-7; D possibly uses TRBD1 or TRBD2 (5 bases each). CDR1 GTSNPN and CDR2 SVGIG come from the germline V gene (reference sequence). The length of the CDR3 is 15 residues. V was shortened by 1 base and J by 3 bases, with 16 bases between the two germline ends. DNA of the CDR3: TGTGCCTGGAGTGGGGCCCGGGGAAGGGGCTACGAGCAGTACTTC. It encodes CAWSGARGRGYEQYF.

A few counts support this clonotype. CDR3 sequence reads: CASSSGGSSPLHF. As DNA, the CDR3 is TGTGCCAGCAGCTCAGGGGGTAGTTCACCCCTCCACTTT. The chain uses TRBV7-2 and TRBJ1-6; 7 nucleotides match TRBD1. Trimming at V came to 4 bases and at J to 9 bases, leaving 3 bases not matched to a gene. Germline assignment: CDR1 SGHTA and CDR2 FQGNSA. The CDR3 extends over 13 amino acids.

CDR3 in DNA: TGTGCCACCAGCAGAGGGGACAGACCGCTAGCCAAAAACATTCAGTACTTC. It encodes CATSRGDRPLAKNIQYF. The V gene is TRBV15, the J gene TRBJ2-4; 7 bases map to TRBD1. From germline, CDR1 is LNHNV and CDR2 YYDKDF (reference sequence). Trimming removed 1 base from V and 0 bases from J; junction bases left unmatched: 6. This CDR3 has 17 amino acids. The whole variable domain, filled in from reference TRBV15 and TRBJ2-4, reads DAMVIQNPRYQVTQFGKPVTLSCSQTLNHNVMYWYQQKSSQAPKLLFHYYDKDFNNEADTPDNFQSRRPNTSFCFLDIRSPGLGDTAMYLCATSRGDRPLAKNIQYFGAGTRLSVL.